The 16 T cell receptor beta chains below come from one sample, sequenced in a study of breast tumors, draining lymph nodes, adjacent tissues. TCRdb re-called the multiplex PCR reads through MiXCR, storing one row per CDR3 protein. This sample has 290,000 or so distinct CDR3 sequences; over 30% occur once, and the top ten carry 1.1%. Breast cancer patients provided tissue from their axillary draining lymph nodes. Sequences were obtained from axillary lymph node tissue. The source of these receptors is a female donor with breast cancer. Some clones in this sample may be carry-over from other donors' samples.

This rearrangement joins TRBV15 to TRBJ2-2; TRBD2 agrees at 13 bases. The CDR3 extends over 19 amino acids. The V gene end was trimmed by 5 bases and the J gene end by 1 base; junction bases not matched to a gene: 10. Looked up from germline, CDR1 is LNHNV and CDR2 is YYDKDF (reference sequence). The CDR3 bases are TGTGCCACCAGCGGGGAAGATGGGACTAGCGGGAAGAACACCGGGGAGCTGTTTTTT. Protein: CATSGEDGTSGKNTGELFF.

There are many counts of this clonotype. The chain uses TRBV5-8 and TRBJ1-5; 7 positions match TRBD1. The V segment lost 3 bases and the J segment 0 bases; nucleotides outside the gene matches: 9. The CDR3 loop spans 17 amino acids. Germline CDR1 and CDR2: SGHTS and YDEGEE. CDR3 in DNA: TGTGCCAGCAGCTCCGACAGGGCCGAGTTTAGCAATCAGCCCCAGCATTTT. Translation: CASSSDRAEFSNQPQHF.

The V gene is TRBV24-1, the J gene TRBJ2-3, with 7 bases aligning to TRBD1. The CDR3 covers 17 residues. Germline V lookup: CDR1 KGHDR, CDR2 SFDVKD. V lost 5 bases to trimming and J lost 7 bases; unmatched junction nucleotides: 17. As DNA, the CDR3 is TGTGCCACCAGTGCTATCCCGGCCAGGGGGATTGTGAATACGCAGTATTTT. Translation: CATSAIPARGIVNTQYF.

Details on this clonotype: A clone one base away is much larger, so this may be a read error. CDR3 DNA sequence: TGTGCCAGCAGTCCAGGGACTAGCGGGAGGCTCTTC. It encodes CASSPGTSGRLF. This rearrangement joins TRBV12-3 or TRBV12-4 to TRBJ2-1; 15 nucleotides agree with TRBD2. The CDR3 is made up of 12 amino acids.

V usage is TRBV28 and J usage is TRBJ2-3, with 11 bases aligning to TRBD2. J was trimmed by 7 bases and V by 6 bases; bases with no gene match: 12. The CDR3 length is 16 residues. The germline CDR1 and CDR2 sequences are MDHEN and SYDVKM. As DNA, the CDR3 is TGTGCCAGCAGCCCCGGTATAGCGGGAGGGAGCAATACGCAGTATTTT. Translated, it gives CASSPGIAGGSNTQYF.

This clonotype was seen only a few times. A read error may explain this, as a much larger clone is one base away. The chain is built from TRBV7-8 and TRBJ2-5; D may be TRBD1 or TRBD2 (6 bases each). Germline assignment: CDR1 SGHVS and CDR2 FQNEAQ. There are 15 residues in the CDR3. The DNA of the CDR3 is TGTGTCAGCAGCTTAGTAGGGGGGCCCCAAGAGACCCAGTACTTC. Its protein product is CVSSLVGGPQETQYF.

This chain uses TRBV6-6 with TRBJ2-1, with 9 bases aligning to TRBD2. Trimming at V came to 6 bases and at J to 4 bases, leaving 7 bases not matched to a gene. Germline assignment: CDR1 MNHNY and CDR2 SVGAGI (reference sequence). The CDR3 has 15 amino acids. CDR3 loop: CASRPGTSRYNEQFF. Written as DNA, the CDR3 is TGTGCCAGCAGACCCGGGACTAGCAGGTACAATGAGCAGTTCTTC.

Ten or more counts support this clonotype. The V and J genes are TRBV11-2 and TRBJ2-1; D is perhaps TRBD1 (5 bases). Germline V gene data show CDR1 as SGHAT and CDR2 as FQNNGV. The CDR3 covers 11 residues. Trimming removed 3 bases at V and 12 bases at J, with 9 bases between. CDR3 nucleotide sequence: TGTGCCAGCAGCTTGGGGCCGCGGCAGTTCTTC. It is translated as CASSLGPRQFF.

The chain uses TRBV9 and TRBJ1-4; tentatively, D is TRBD1 (6 bases). The V end was cut by 7 bases, the J end by 5 bases, with 24 bases between. Germline values: CDR1 SGDLS, CDR2 YYNGEE. The CDR3 consists of 17 residues. CDR3 protein: CASSPGAGPGGNEKLFF. The CDR3 DNA sequence: TGTGCCAGCTCACCAGGGGCAGGGCCCGGGGGAAATGAAAAACTGTTTTTT.

This chain connects TRBV20-1 to TRBJ2-1, with TRBD2 matching 8 bases. CDR1 is DFQATT, CDR2 SNEGSKA, per germline (reference sequence). With V trimmed by 6 bases and J by 10 bases, 8 bases remained unmatched. This CDR3 is built from 12 residues. CDR3 nucleotides: TGCAGTGCAAGGACAGCTAGCGGGGAGCAGTTCTTC. This translates into CSARTASGEQFF.

This clonotype was detected only a few times. The chain is built from TRBV18 and TRBJ2-7; D unclear. Germline lookup yields CDR1 KGHSH and CDR2 LQKENI. The V end was cut by 0 bases, the J end by 6 bases, with 12 bases between. The CDR3 runs 14 residues. DNA of the CDR3: TGTGCCAGCTCACCACCGTCTCTACCAAGCGAGCAGTACTTC. It encodes CASSPPSLPSEQYF. The full variable domain, completed using reference TRBV18 and TRBJ2-7, is NAGVMQNPRHLVRRRGQEARLRCSPMKGHSHVYWYRQLPEEGLKFMVYLQKENIIDESGMPKERFSAEFPKEGPSILRIQQVVRGDSAAYFCASSPPSLPSEQYFGPGTRLTVT.

This rearrangement joins TRBV29-1 to TRBJ1-1; D unclear. The CDR3 is 12 residues long. V was trimmed by 1 base and J by 8 bases, leaving 11 bases between them. The germline gives CDR1 SQVTM, CDR2 ANQGSEA. This CDR3 reads CSVEGGFREAFF. DNA of the CDR3: TGCAGCGTTGAAGGGGGATTCCGAGAAGCTTTCTTT.

The chain combines TRBV28 with TRBJ1-4; 11 nucleotides align to TRBD1. Losses at the gene ends were 6 bases for V and 7 bases for J; bases not matched to a gene: 7. The CDR3 contains 15 residues. Germline values: CDR1 MDHEN, CDR2 SYDVKM. The CDR3 loop is CASSKTGTGGEKLFF. In DNA, the CDR3 is TGTGCCAGCAGCAAAACCGGGACAGGGGGTGAAAAACTGTTTTTT.

This chain links TRBV10-3 with TRBJ1-5; TRBD1 is a possible D gene (5 bases). Trimming took off 11 bases at V and 14 bases at J, with 22 bases between the two ends. The CDR3 is 12 residues long. CDR1 ENHRY and CDR2 SYGVKD come from the germline V gene. The CDR3, as DNA: TGTGCCTCGACGGAGGGACTAGCCTACGAGCATTTT. This sequence encodes CASTEGLAYEHF.

This clonotype was recorded many times. The CDR3 loop reads CASSSGTGQYF. The CDR3 coding sequence is TGTGCCAGCAGTTCCGGGACTGGGCAGTACTTC. V is TRBV12-3 or TRBV12-4 and J is TRBJ2-7; D perhaps matches TRBD2 (6 bases). The CDR3 is made up of 11 amino acids. V lost 4 bases, J lost 9 bases, and 10 bases lay in between.

Comment on this clonotype: Since no conserved phenylalanine or tryptophan closes the CDR3, a read error is the likely cause. The V call is TRBV20-1, the J call TRBJ2-2, with 9 bases that match TRBD2. CDR1 is DFQATT, CDR2 SNEGSKA, per germline (reference sequence). This CDR3 is 16 amino acids long. With V trimmed by 5 bases and J by 0 bases, 7 bases remained unmatched. In DNA, the CDR3 is TGCAGTGCTGCTCGTCTAGCGGGGCCGAACACCGGGGAGCTGTTTTCT. Amino acids: CSAARLAGPNTGELFS.